This T cell receptor beta chain is drawn from a study of cytomegalovirus exposure and HLA in healthy donors (TCRdb year 2017). Looking at the study overall: An earlier analysis of under 600 of the donors reported about 250 Gb of sequence data and some 120 million unique TCR beta sequences from about 200 million T cells. Every repertoire in the discovery cohort had been generated on one and the same sequencing platform. An early release covering some 640 HLA-typed donors comprised about 290 gigabases of sequencing data and approximately 80 million unique TCR sequences. The aim of the study was to test whether cataloging public T cell receptors could identify signatures of past pathogen exposure. Among around 400 genotyped donors of the cohort, an average of around 220,000 unique TCR beta nucleotide sequences was sequenced per donor, of which approximately 19% were non-productive. A later analysis re-examined previously published TCR beta repertoires from 600 to 700 donors and added high-resolution HLA genotyping to investigate patterns of TCR occurrence. A later genetic analysis used genome-wide SNP genotypes for about 65% of the 666 donors, treating that subset as a discovery cohort. A separate validation cohort of 100 to 150 different subjects was used in addition to the approximately 610-subject first cohort. Donor age, sex, ethnicity and CMV serostatus were collected together with the repertoire data. An earlier analysis of 587 of the donors used high-throughput TCR beta sequencing to judge whether each TCR beta V gene segment behaved as functional or pseudogenic. HLA typing covered class I and class II loci at four-digit resolution. Typing coverage differed by locus: A, B, C, DRB1 and DQB1 were typed in roughly 620-630 donors, DQA1 in 500 to 550, DPA1 in nearly 610, and DPB1 in roughly 470. To predict cytomegalovirus infection status, the study combined high-throughput TCR immunosequencing, statistical association of individual TCRs with disease status, and machine learning. About five DR-DQ haplotypes were treated as single units for association and clustering because of strong linkage in the cohort. The later analysis used no new phenotypic data to find candidate immune exposures, relying instead on TCR beta sequences and their occurrence across donors. Of the roughly 430 genotyped donors, roughly 85% fell in the genetic ancestry cluster associated with self-reported Caucasian donors. Using immunosequencing, the study profiled T cell repertoires from about 620 subjects and related those repertoires to cytomegalovirus serostatus.

The cohort was made up of under 800 healthy bone marrow donors. At the time of sampling, every cohort member was nominally healthy, though immune exposures that went unrecorded were likely present. The donor tested CMV seronegative and was one of the 352 seronegative cohort members. A peripheral blood sample was collected from each donor, and TCR beta sequencing was performed on peripheral blood mononuclear cells. The Qiagen DNeasy Blood Extraction Kit was used to extract genomic DNA from the blood cell samples. Libraries were built with the immunoSEQ multiplex PCR assay. The multiplex PCR relied on a mix of 60 forward primers for TCR Vbeta segments and 13 reverse primers for TCR Jbeta segments. Amplification of the CDR3 region of rearranged TCR beta genes was performed with a multiplex PCR assay on genomic DNA. The amplified TCR beta libraries were sequenced on the Illumina HiSeq System as 87-base-pair reads. In the paper's pipeline: Across the 700 or so repertoires, a later analysis counted 60 million to 90 million unique TCR beta chains, 8.5 million to 12 million of which were shared by at least two donors. Raw reads were error-corrected and collapsed into unique sequences with a nearest-neighbor algorithm that merged closely related sequences to remove PCR and sequencing errors. V, D and J gene segments were assigned by aligning CDR3 sequences to IMGT reference sequences. For a sequence to be retained, at least a six-nucleotide match to both a V gene segment and a J gene segment was required. A rearrangement was called productive if the CDR3 had no stop codons and remained in frame with V and J, and every other rearrangement was called non-productive. CDR3 was defined by IMGT convention, running from the second conserved V-encoded cysteine to the conserved J-encoded phenylalanine. Sequences without an unambiguous match to a single V gene segment were excluded from the earlier analysis of almost 600 of the donors. An earlier analysis of a few hundred of the donors called V segments functional above 56.7% productive rearrangements and segregating when the between-donor standard deviation exceeded 5%. A statistical classification framework was built for diagnosing cytomegalovirus status from the catalog of TCR beta chain sequences. V and J gene assignment, in a later analysis, came from comparing TCR nucleotide sequences with IMGT/GENE-DB human TR gene sequences. The TCRdist pipeline was used in a later analysis to assign CDR3 sequences and most-parsimonious VDJ recombination scenarios. In a later analysis, each TCR beta chain was defined by its CDR3 amino acid sequence together with its V-gene family, and reads without a unique V-gene family were excluded. In a later analysis, fewer than 650 highly shared, low-generation-probability nucleotide sequences were removed to address suspected cross-contamination and a sequencing artifact. In a later analysis, a clonal expansion index was calculated for each public chain from normalized within-repertoire ranks of inferred template counts. A later analysis computed generation probabilities with a VDJ recombination model fitted to out-of-frame rearrangements, and checked the results against IGoR. In a later analysis, TCR-TCR, TCR-HLA and TCR-CMV co-occurrence was scored with hypergeometric tests, and a repertoire-size bias correction was applied to TCR pairs. To estimate false discovery rates, a later analysis permuted the HLA or CMV assignments 20 times. In a later analysis, co-occurring TCRs were grouped using DBSCAN, with TCRdist sequence similarity added in when clustering inside HLA-allele-positive subsets. Co-occurrence clustering excluded repertoires with fewer than 30,000 or more than 120,000 public chains, plus five with anomalous nucleotide sharing. TCRdb took over this immuneACCESS table, retaining in-frame rearrangements with V and J assigned. Such tables are incomplete; in checked studies, under half of the missing clones stem from an unresolved V gene, and the remainder is unexplained. V and J calls and clone size are those listed in that table; D and trimming were worked out from the DNA. The sample has some 200,000 clones on record, approximately 79% of them singletons. The ten biggest clones cover about 1.7% of the sample.

For this clone: The antigen it recognizes is unknown. Qualities for individual bases were not recorded, and no much larger clone is one base off.

Findings and caveats that apply to the study as a whole: A further reported finding was that TCR beta sequences accurately predicted the HLA-A and HLA-B alleles for most subjects in the first cohort. A later genetic analysis associated a missense DCLRE1C variant with V-gene and J-gene trimming of TCR beta chains, and an independent cohort replicated the association. For the cohort, immune exposure information was limited to CMV serostatus. While some public TCRs were present in many individuals, most TCR sequences turned up only very rarely across donors. A cluster of highly shared sequence variants was judged likely to be a technical artifact of the sequencing pipeline. In the study, 150 to 200 TCR beta chains were listed as associated with cytomegalovirus. According to the authors, the approach could potentially be generalized to other disease states and immunological phenotypes. Assigning TCR associations to individual alleles was difficult when HLA alleles, especially DR and DQ, strongly co-occurred. The cohort was sequenced for TCR beta chains only, and without alpha or paired-chain data the features that could be detected were limited. Seventeen rarely observed V segments, including chromosome 9 orphons, were excluded from the earlier analysis of a few hundred of the donors because counts were too low. HLA typing was unavailable for some donors at each locus, so association tests used only the typed subset. An earlier analysis of 587 of the donors showed that most TCR beta V segments appeared in productive rearrangements either about 90% or about 30% of the time, which broadly matched IMGT annotations. According to a later analysis, TCR association rates differed among HLA loci, with DRB1 alleles showing the most associated TCRs and HLA-C alleles showing the fewest. Presence/absence analyses assumed roughly uniform sequencing depth across donors, an assumption that may not hold. Compared with equally common non-associated chains, HLA-associated TCR beta chains in a later analysis were more clonally expanded and had lower generation probabilities. Specific HLA alleles were associated with around 18,000 TCR beta sequences at a false discovery rate of 0.05 in a later analysis. A later analysis found that most CMV-associated TCR beta chains appeared HLA-restricted, with HLA associations seemingly driven largely by CMV exposure. Three of the identified cytomegalovirus-associated TCR beta chains were confirmed in vitro to be specific for cytomegalovirus antigens. Linkage disequilibrium might explain the correlated functional status among segregating V segments, but an unknown experimental factor could not be excluded. In a later genetic analysis, fewer N-insertions in productive TCRs were reported among donors in an Asian-associated ancestry cluster than the roughly 640-donor mean. The classifier was reported to diagnose cytomegalovirus status with high specificity and sensitivity in both the original and validation cohorts. Several of the top co-occurrence clusters appeared to be linked to parvovirus B19, influenza, CMV and Epstein-Barr virus, according to a later analysis. Some IMGT-functional V segments, including TRBV6-2 and TRBV6-3, could not be distinguished by the 87-base-pair reads and were therefore excluded.

The germline V gene specifies KGHSH as CDR1 and LQKENI as CDR2. V is shortened by 6 bases, J by 6 bases, and the region joining them spans 14 bases. The CDR3 contains 14 residues, cysteine and phenylalanine counted. Solely the CDR3 DNA is kept, with 42 bases framed from the first base. This receptor was taken from a man in his fifties in good health and CMV-seronegative. The sample comprised PBMCs. The chain joins TRBV18 to TRBJ1-4; confidence is insufficient to name the D gene. The DNA sequence is as follows: TGTGCCAGCTCGTCCCGGGGTGGTGATGAAAAACTGTTTTTT. It translates to CASSSRGGDEKLFF.